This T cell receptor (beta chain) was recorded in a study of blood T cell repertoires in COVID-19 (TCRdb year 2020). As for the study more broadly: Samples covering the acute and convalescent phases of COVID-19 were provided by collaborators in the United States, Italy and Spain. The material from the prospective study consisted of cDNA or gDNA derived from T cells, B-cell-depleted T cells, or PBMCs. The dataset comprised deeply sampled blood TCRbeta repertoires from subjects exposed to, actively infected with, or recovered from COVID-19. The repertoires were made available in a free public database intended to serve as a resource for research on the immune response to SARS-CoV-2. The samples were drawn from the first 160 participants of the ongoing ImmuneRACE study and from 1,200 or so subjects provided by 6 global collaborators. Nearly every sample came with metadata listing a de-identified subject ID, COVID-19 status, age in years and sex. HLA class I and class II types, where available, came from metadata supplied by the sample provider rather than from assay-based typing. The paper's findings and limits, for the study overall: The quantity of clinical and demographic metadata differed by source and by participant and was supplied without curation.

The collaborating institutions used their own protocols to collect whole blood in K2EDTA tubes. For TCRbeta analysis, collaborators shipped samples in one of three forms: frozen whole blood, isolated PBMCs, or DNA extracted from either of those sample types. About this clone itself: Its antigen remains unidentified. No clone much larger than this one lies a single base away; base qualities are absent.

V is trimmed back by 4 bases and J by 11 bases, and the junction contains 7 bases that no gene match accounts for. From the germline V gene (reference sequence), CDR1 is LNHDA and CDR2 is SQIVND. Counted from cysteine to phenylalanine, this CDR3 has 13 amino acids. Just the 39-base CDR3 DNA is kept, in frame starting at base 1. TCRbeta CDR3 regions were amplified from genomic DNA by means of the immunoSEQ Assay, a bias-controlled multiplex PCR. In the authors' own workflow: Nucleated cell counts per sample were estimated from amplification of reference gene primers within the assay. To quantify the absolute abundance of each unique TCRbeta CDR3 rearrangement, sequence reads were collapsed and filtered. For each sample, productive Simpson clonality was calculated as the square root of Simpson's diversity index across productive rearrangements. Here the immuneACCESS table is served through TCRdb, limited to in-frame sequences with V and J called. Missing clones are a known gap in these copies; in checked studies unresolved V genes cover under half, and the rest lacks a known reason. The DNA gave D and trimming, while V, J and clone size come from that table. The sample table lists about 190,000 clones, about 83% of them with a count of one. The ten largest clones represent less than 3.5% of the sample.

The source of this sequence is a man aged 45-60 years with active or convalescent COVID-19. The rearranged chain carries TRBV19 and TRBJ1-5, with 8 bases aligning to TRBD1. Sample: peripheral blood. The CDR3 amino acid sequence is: CASSTDRGIAQHF. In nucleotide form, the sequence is TGTGCCAGTAGTACCGACAGGGGAATAGCCCAGCATTTT. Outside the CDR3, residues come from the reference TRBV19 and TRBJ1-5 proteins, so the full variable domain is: DGGITQSPKYLFRKEGQNVTLSCEQNLNHDAMYWYRQDPGQGLRLIYYSQIVNDFQKGDIAEGYSVSREKKESFPLTVTSAQKNPTAFYLCASSTDRGIAQHFGDGTRLSIL.